The clone carrying this T cell receptor beta chain was found many times. The antigen is undetermined. The CDR3 is 17 residues long. The V gene lost 5 bases and the J gene lost 2 bases, with 19 bases spanning the gap. The data are from a study of response to subunit inactivated influenza vaccine. TCRdb passed the RT-PCR reads through MiXCR, listing each CDR3 protein once. The sample lists roughly 570,000 distinct CDR3 sequences, approximately 14% seen once, with 11% in the top ten. Study-wide results and caveats: After each seasonal influenza vaccination, few new T cells are recruited, the authors suggested.

The TCR sequence derives from a man between 50 and 59 years old who received an inactivated influenza vaccine. This material consisted of PBMCs from blood, taken about 13 days after vaccination. V usage is TRBV12-3 or TRBV12-4 and J usage is TRBJ1-5, with a possible D match to TRBD1 (5 bases). The CDR3 loop reads CASSGDLLGSGNQPQHF. CDR3 bases: TGTGCCAGCAGTGGGGACCTCCTCGGTAGTGGCAATCAGCCCCAGCATTTT.